This T cell receptor (beta chain) was documented in a study of CD8+CD57+ T cells in acquired aplastic anemia (dated 2018 in TCRdb). Concerning the study at large: A mean of roughly 2.9 ug of DNA, ranging from roughly 0.18 to 30 ug, was extracted from sorted CD4+ and CD8+ cells. CD8+CD57+ expansion was defined as frequency above the mean frequency observed in healthy subjects. The investigation overall reported the following: CD8+ Simpson's diversity did not differ significantly between patients and healthy controls (P=0.060). Around 28 CD8+ CDR3 sequences were found to be shared between patients and controls, but these sequences appeared to be highly expressed in patients and within the immunodominant clones of the patients.

Profiling of TCR beta VDJ combinations and CDR3 sequences used genomic DNA as the template. An Illumina HiSeq 2000 was the platform used for TCR repertoire sequencing. The original pipeline was this. Repertoire assessment relied on Simpson's diversity index, CDR3 size and DJ length profiles, and TRBV/TRBJ rearrangement plots. The most abundant DNA sequence in the deep sequencing data was defined as the immunodominant clone. CDR3 amino acid sequences were checked for sharing across subjects and were also compared against the VDJdb database and published repertoires. TCRdb redid the processing of the public reads, applying fastp at Q25 and MiXCR, and retained in-frame beta chains. Records with the same CDR3 protein are collapsed into one entry carrying the most frequent genes and DNA. These V and J calls rely on TCRdb rather than the paper's analysis. The sample includes about 180,000 distinct CDR3 sequences, with 45% to 60% observed a single time. Of the sample, approximately 12% is held by the ten largest clones.

The patients picked for sequencing were ones in whom flow cytometry had shown an expansion of CD8+CD57+ cells. Every patient had a diagnosis of severe acquired aplastic anemia based on International Study of Aplastic Anemia and Agranulocytosis and Camitta criteria. Patients had received no therapy at the time of blood sampling. TCR repertoires of sorted CD4+ and CD8+ blood T cells from severe aplastic anemia patients and healthy subjects were deep-sequenced in the study. Patients were enrolled in the USA under clinicaltrials.gov protocols 00001620, 01623167, 00001397, 00071045, 00081523 and 00961064. Ficoll-Paque density gradient centrifugation was used to isolate peripheral blood mononuclear cells. Before DNA extraction, CD4+ and CD8+ T cells were sorted by FACS or by magnetic beads. From a lookup of the germline V gene, CDR1 and CDR2 are MGHDK and SYGVNS. The CDR3 measures 14 amino acids from cysteine to phenylalanine. The retained sequence is limited to the CDR3, 42 bases, with the frame set at the first base. Deletion took 3 bases off V and 5 bases off J, with a span of 14 bases between the germline ends.

This clonotype was seen just once. Its cognate antigen has yet to be identified. Per-base quality was not reported, and no clone a single base away is much larger than it. A single read offers scant evidence. This chain joins TRBV25-1 to TRBJ2-7; the D gene remains uncertain. Sequenced: sorted CD4+, CD8+, or CD8+CD57+ T cells (not recorded which) from PBMCs. The receptor was derived from a human donor with aplastic anemia. The CDR3 protein is CASSDPPPNDEQYF. The nucleotides read TGTGCCAGCAGTGATCCCCCCCCAAATGACGAGCAGTACTTC.